This entry is about one TCR beta chain. No cognate antigen has been identified for it. This CDR3 is missing its conserved last phenylalanine or tryptophan, likely due to a read error. The library came from multiplex PCR. Instrument used: Illumina HiSeq 4000. To build TCR beta libraries, CDR3 regions were amplified by Arm-PCR using iRepertoire HTBI primers. Before sequencing, the PCR products went through gel purification. The authors' pipeline ran thus. Gene usage analysis of CDR3 amino acid clonotypes relied on the approximately 60 TRBV and 12 to 15 TRBJ segments identified across samples. COPE and FqMerger were used to merge filtered high-quality paired reads into contigs. BLAST was used to align contigs to IMGT TRBV, TRBD and TRBJ reference genes, and CDR3 was defined according to IMGT. Any clonotype with a frequency above 0.1% was counted as a highly expanded clone. Shannon entropy served as the measure of repertoire diversity, while the Gini coefficient captured V-J evenness. A clonotype found in more than one individual was treated as public. In TCRdb, the public reads were trimmed at Q25 with fastp and aligned with MiXCR, with productive beta chains retained. Entries that share a CDR3 protein sequence are merged under the most common genes and DNA. It is TCRdb's table, rather than the study itself, that gives the V and J calls and clone size. Across this sample there are around 500,000 distinct CDR3 sequences, with 15% to 20% seen only once. Just under 25% of the sample rests with the top ten.

This sample is drawn from a study of regulatory T cells in long-lasting Graves disease (dated by TCRdb to the early 2020s). Turning to the overall study: Antithyroid drugs had been taken for less than 3 months by newly diagnosed Graves' disease patients. Peripheral blood TCR sequencing and RNA sequencing compared persistent Graves' disease patients with newly diagnosed Graves' disease patients. The study was conducted in China and was registered as a clinical trial. A total of 35 or so samples underwent TCR sequencing: about 13 from persistent and around 20 from newly diagnosed Graves' disease patients. The research as a whole found: Sequencing and analysis were restricted to the TCR beta chain. The small sample size was acknowledged by the authors as a limitation that may reduce accuracy. Compared with newly diagnosed patients, persistent Graves' disease patients had lower TCR Shannon entropy and fewer highly expanded clones, which suggests clonal expansion. Persistent disease showed preferential use of TRBV28, TRBJ1-2 and TRBJ2-5, whereas newly diagnosed disease favored TRBV20-1 and TRBJ2-1. More public clonotypes were shared among persistent patients (more than 2,500) than among newly diagnosed patients (more than 950). The study examined only peripheral blood because the primary lesion, thyroid tissue, could not be accessed.

The V end gives up 5 bases and the J end 0 bases, leaving 3 bases in the junction not matched to a gene. The CDR3 sequence runs 14 residues, both termini included. This entry keeps only the CDR3 DNA: 42 bases, framed from base 1. The germline V gene (reference sequence) specifies LNHDA as CDR1 and SQIVND as CDR2. The time point label corresponds to: newly diagnosed GD, antithyroid drugs for less than 3 months. For both TCR sequencing and RNA sequencing, RNA was extracted from PBMCs in TRIzol. The diagnosis of Graves' disease followed American Thyroid Association guidelines. Patients for the study were recruited at an endocrinology department in Xi'an, China. From each patient, roughly 9 milliliters of peripheral blood was collected into an EDTA anticoagulant tube. Ficoll Paque Plus density gradient separation was used to isolate PBMCs, and no further T cell sorting was done. An Agilent 2100 Bioanalyzer and agarose gel were used to check RNA quality, and a NanoDrop 2000 was used to measure RNA concentration.

Separately, the same data were catalogued under a study of T cells in Graves' hyperthyroidism and ophthalmopathy. The second study also describes: Stable Graves' hyperthyroidism was defined as no progression to ophthalmopathy during 18 months of follow-up. Hyperthyroidism patients were newly diagnosed, with disease duration under 2 months, and aged 18 to 65 years. The study excluded patients with uncontrolled infections, other autoimmune diseases, pregnancy or lactation. Diagnoses relied on clinical symptoms, serum thyroxine and TRAb, thyroid ultrasound and orbital computed tomography. For the first round of RT-PCR on the TCR CDR3, the HTBI primer set was used together with the Qiagen OneStep RT-PCR kit. Most expanded thyroid clonotypes (frequency above 0.001) were also found in blood, which suggests that blood repertoires may mirror thyroid immune responses. A 13 V-J signature model separated ophthalmopathy from stable hyperthyroidism, with over 85% sensitivity and 81.08% specificity in cross-validation and 80%/75% in testing. In validation, the model predicted progression to ophthalmopathy with 55% to 71% sensitivity and less than 80% specificity, a median of around six months before onset. TCR V-J signatures able to tell the groups apart were searched for in a discovery cohort of about a hundred patients, of whom about 40 had Graves' ophthalmopathy and roughly 57 had stable Graves' hyperthyroidism. Whether ophthalmopathy could be predicted prospectively was tested in an independent validation cohort made up of about 18 hyperthyroidism patients plus 17 patients who later progressed to ophthalmopathy. The roughly 100 discovery patients were randomly divided into training and test sets at a 7:3 ratio. In addition, the study compared T-cell repertoires in thyroid tissue and in blood from roughly six Graves' hyperthyroidism patients. After sampling, hyperthyroidism patients received methimazole starting at 30 mg daily, and ophthalmopathy patients received high-dose intravenous methylprednisolone. Libraries were constructed in a second round of multiplex PCR, after which size selection and purification were performed. Sequencing of the libraries was done on an Illumina HiSeq2000 using paired-end 100 bp reads. Raw data were processed with SOAPnuke, discarding reads with adapters, uncalled bases, mean Phred below 15, or no exact constant-primer or identifier match. COPE v1.2.5 was used to merge high-quality paired reads, and clonotypes were defined as unique nucleotide sequences. MiTCR v1.1 was used to align clonotypes to the IMGT TRBV, TRBD and TRBJ reference segments. The analysis included only V-J combinations with a frequency above 0.0001, which together covered more than 98% of the repertoires. The TCS score was defined as the ratio of F50 (clonal expansion) to E x V (chaos), calculated using BLOSUM62-based TCRdist between CDR3 peptides within each V-J. Welch's t-statistics and random forest reduced fewer than 550 V-J features to 13, which were used in a naive Bayes classifier (R e1071). No statistical method was used to fix the sample size in advance, and group allocation was not hidden from the investigators. TCR Vbeta CDR3 sequencing of 130 to 150 peripheral blood samples (43 ophthalmopathy, 75 to 80 hyperthyroidism and some 17 progressor patients) is reported in the paper.

The sample here was peripheral blood mononuclear cells (PBMCs), taken at new diagnosis, from a patient treated with antithyroid drugs. The sequence joins TRBV19 to TRBJ2-7; TRBD2 agrees with 8 junctional bases. The receptor comes from a woman aged 40-60 years with Graves disease. Donor details come from another sample of the same person, matched by shared clones. CDR3 region: CASSRGGTSYEQYS. The sequence in DNA is TGTGCCAGTAGTCGCGGGGGGACCTCCTACGAGCAGTACTCC.